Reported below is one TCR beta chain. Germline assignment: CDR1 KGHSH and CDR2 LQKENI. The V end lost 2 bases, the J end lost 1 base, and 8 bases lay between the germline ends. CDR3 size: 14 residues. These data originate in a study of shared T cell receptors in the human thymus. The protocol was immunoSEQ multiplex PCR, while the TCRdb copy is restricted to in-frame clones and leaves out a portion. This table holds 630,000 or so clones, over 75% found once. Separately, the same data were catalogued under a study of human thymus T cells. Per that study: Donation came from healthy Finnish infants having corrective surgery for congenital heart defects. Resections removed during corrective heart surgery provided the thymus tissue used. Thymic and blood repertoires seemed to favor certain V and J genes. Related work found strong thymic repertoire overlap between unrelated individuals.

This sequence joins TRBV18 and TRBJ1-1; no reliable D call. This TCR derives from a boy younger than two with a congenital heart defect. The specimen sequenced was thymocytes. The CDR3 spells CASSPGGRNTEAFF. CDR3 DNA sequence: TGTGCCAGCTCACCAGGCGGCCGGAACACTGAAGCTTTCTTT.